These 28 T cell receptor beta chains were sequenced from one sample in a study of tumor and adjacent non-tumor tissue in lung cancer (dated by TCRdb to between 2017 and 2018). The library came from multiplex PCR. The instrument was an Illumina HiSeq 2500. TCRbeta libraries were constructed through three rounds of nested PCR with primers (Table S4) according to protocols adapted from ARM-PCR. TCRdb handled the public reads itself, with Q25 trimming in fastp and clone calling in MiXCR, and kept productive beta chains. All rows with the same CDR3 protein become a single entry with the most common DNA and genes. The sample table shows tens of thousands of distinct CDR3 sequences, and roughly 80% are seen once. Around 12% of the sample goes to the ten largest clones. RNA was isolated from bulk unsorted tissue, and RNA quality was assessed with a NanoDrop ND-1000 and an Agilent 2100. Sequencing was performed on lung tumor tissue. The receptor source for this set is a woman in her forties or fifties with non-small cell lung cancer.

A few counts support this clonotype. One junction end disagrees with the germline gene, perhaps due to a read error. This chain uses TRBV11-3 with TRBJ2-4; either TRBD1 or TRBD2 may supply D (7 bases each). Germline CDR1 and CDR2: SGHNT and YENEEA. The CDR3 totals 14 residues. CDR3 nucleotides: TGTACCAGCAACTCAACAGGGGAGGGGGGCATTCAGTACTTC. Translating gives CTSNSTGEGGIQYF. The entire variable domain, with the rest obtained from reference TRBV11-3 and TRBJ2-4, is as follows: EAGVVQSPRYKIIEKKQPVAFWCNPISGHNTLYWYLQNLGQGPELLIRYENEEAVDDSQLPKDRFSAERLKGVDSTLKIQPAELGDSAVYLCTSNSTGEGGIQYFGAGTRLSVL.

Regarding this clonotype: This likely comes from a read error, as the CDR3 has no conserved phenylalanine or tryptophan at its end. The genes are TRBV6-6 and TRBJ2-3; possibly TRBD1 for D (6 bases). Germline lookup yields CDR1 MNHNY and CDR2 SVGAGI (reference sequence). The CDR3 is made up of 14 amino acids. CDR3 loop: CTSSAKGHTDTQYY. CDR3 nucleotide sequence: TGTACCAGCAGTGCCAAGGGACACACAGATACGCAGTATTAT.

This clonotype was counted once. The chain carries TRBV20-1 and TRBJ2-7, with 10 bases lining up with TRBD2. Trimming took 4 bases from V and 3 from J; bases not matched to a gene: 9. There are 15 residues in the CDR3. The germline gives CDR1 DFQATT, CDR2 SNEGSKA (reference sequence). Here the CDR3 reads CSAKVSTSGFYEQYF. Here the CDR3 DNA reads TGCAGTGCTAAAGTTTCGACTAGCGGGTTCTACGAGCAGTACTTC.

The chain couples TRBV11-1 to TRBJ2-7; D gene ambiguous. This CDR3 has 15 residues. V was trimmed by 5 bases and J by 0 bases, leaving 14 bases between them. Germline loops: CDR1 SGHAT, CDR2 FQDESV (reference sequence). The CDR3 DNA follows: TGTGCCAGCAGCCGGACGGTGGCAGCCTCCTACGAGCAGTACTTC. This translates into CASSRTVAASYEQYF.

The chain combines TRBV20-1 with TRBJ1-1; TRBD1 aligns across 7 bases. This CDR3 has 13 amino acids. Germline CDR1 DFQATT, CDR2 SNEGSKA (reference sequence). This CDR3 is CSAPGTENTEAFF. CDR3 coding DNA: TGCAGCGCGCCCGGGACAGAGAACACTGAAGCTTTCTTT.

By sample fraction, this clonotype is medium-sized (0.01 to 0.1%). CDR3 DNA sequence: TGTGCCAGCAGTTACAACAGGGGCAATCAGCCCCAGCATTTT. Translation: CASSYNRGNQPQHF. This chain connects TRBV6-5 to TRBJ1-5; possibly TRBD1 for D (6 bases). Trimming cost V 2 bases and J 2 bases, with 7 bases left between them. CDR1 is MNHEY and CDR2 is SVGAGI in the germline V gene. CDR3 length: 14 amino acids.

The V gene is TRBV6-1, the J gene TRBJ2-5, with TRBD2 matching 8 bases. Germline V gene sequence: CDR1 MNHNS, CDR2 SASEGT. This CDR3 is built from 14 residues. V lost 11 bases, J lost 7 bases, and 15 bases stayed unmatched. The CDR3, as DNA: TGTGCCGAAGGGACTAGTGGGAGAGGTGGGACCCAGTACTTC. Amino acids: CAEGTSGRGGTQYF.

This clonotype was counted between two and nine times. Since a much larger clone is just one base distant, this may be a read error. The rearrangement links TRBV6-6 to TRBJ2-4; 9 nucleotides match TRBD2. Germline V gene lookup returns CDR1 MNHNY and CDR2 SVGAGI (reference sequence). This CDR3 is 21 amino acids long. The CDR3 reads CASSYSWGELGGRAPNNIQYF. CDR3 coding DNA: TGTGCCAGCAGTTACTCTTGGGGAGAACTGGGCGGGAGGGCCCCCAATAACATTCAGTACTTC.

Comment on this clonotype: The germline gene is not matched at one end of the junction; a read error may be the cause. V is TRBV4-1 and J is TRBJ2-1; no clear D gene. The CDR3 length is 17 residues. The germline gives CDR1 MGHRA, CDR2 YSYEKL. The CDR3 loop reads CTSSLSSLHGSYNEQFF. The CDR3 DNA reads TGCACCAGCAGCCTCAGTTCATTGCACGGCTCCTACAATGAGCAGTTCTTC.

J is TRBJ2-5 and V is TRBV12-3 or TRBV12-4; D is ambiguous. This CDR3 contains 14 residues. CDR3 DNA: TGTACCAACAGTTTAGTGGCAGGTCAAGAGACCCAGTACTTC. It encodes CTNSLVAGQETQYF.

A remark on this clonotype: This clone may be a read error of a much larger clone one base away. V and J are TRBV29-1 and TRBJ2-1, with D maybe TRBD1 (6 bases). This CDR3 is 19 amino acids long. The germline V gene encodes CDR1 SQVTM and CDR2 ANQGSEA. Trimming shortened V by 4 bases and J by 4 bases, and 29 bases separated the two germline ends. The CDR3 nucleotides are TGCAGCGTTGGGGGGACATGGGGCTCCTACCCTCCTAGATACAATGAGCAGTTCTTC. Translating gives CSVGGTWGSYPPRYNEQFF.

In regard to this clonotype: The germline gene is not matched at one end of the junction; a read error may be the cause. V is TRBV5-6 and J is TRBJ2-1; D unresolved. This CDR3 is built from 11 residues. Germline lookup yields CDR1 SGHDT and CDR2 YYEEEE. The CDR3 region has the DNA TGTGCCAGCTGCTTTCACAATGAGCGGTTCTTC. It translates to CASCFHNERFF.

Concerning this clonotype itself: An end of the junction does not agree with germline; a read error may underlie this. The chain carries TRBV6-1 and TRBJ2-7; D might be TRBD1 or TRBD2, each matching 5 bases. Looked up from germline, CDR1 is MNHNS and CDR2 is SASEGT. This CDR3 contains 15 residues. In DNA, the CDR3 is TGTGTCAGCACTGTCGAGGGGCTAGCTTCCTACGAGCAGTACTTC. This gives the protein CVSTVEGLASYEQYF.

This clonotype was seen just once. A read error may account for a junction end that differs from germline. DNA for the CDR3: TGTGCCAGCAGGGACGAGTACACTAAAGCTTTCTTT. It translates to CASRDEYTKAFF. This chain uses TRBV6-5 with TRBJ1-1, with D uncertain. The V gene's germline CDR1 is MNHEY and CDR2 SVGAGI. This CDR3 is 12 amino acids long.

The chain couples TRBV6-5 to TRBJ2-1; no definite D call. Gene TRBJ2-7 matches the end of the DNA better, so the J call may be wrong. The germline CDR1 and CDR2 sequences are MNHEY and SVGAGI. CDR3 size: 13 residues. CDR3 loop: CASSTASYNEQYF. CDR3 sequence (DNA): TGTGCCAGTAGCACGGCCTCCTACAATGAGCAGTACTTC.

There are a few counts of this clonotype. This is likely a read error, given that the CDR3 carries no conserved phenylalanine or tryptophan at its end. This chain connects TRBV11-2 to TRBJ2-3; no firm D call. The CDR3 has 14 amino acids. CDR1 is SGHAT and CDR2 is FQNNGV in the germline V gene. CDR3: CASSLWSHTDMQYL. Written as DNA, the CDR3 is TGTGCCAGCAGCTTATGGTCCCACACAGATATGCAGTATCTT.

A remark on this clonotype: An end of the junction does not agree with germline; a read error may underlie this. This chain joins TRBV6-1 and TRBJ2-3; D is ambiguous. CDR3 length equals 15 residues. From germline, CDR1 is MNHNS and CDR2 SASEGT. The CDR3 protein is CARSEIPTEVDTQYF. The CDR3 DNA reads as TGTGCCAGGAGTGAAATTCCTACAGAGGTTGATACGCAGTATTTT.

V and J are TRBV28 and TRBJ2-3; the D call may be TRBD1 or TRBD2 (5 bases each). Per the germline V gene, CDR1 is MDHEN and CDR2 is SYDVKM. This CDR3 region has 14 residues. Trimming removed 11 bases at V and 0 bases at J, with 15 bases between. The chain's CDR3 is CACIGTPSTDTQYF. In DNA, the CDR3 is TGTGCCTGTATCGGGACCCCGAGCACAGATACGCAGTATTTT.

V usage is TRBV10-3 and J usage is TRBJ1-1; 7 positions agree with TRBD1. This CDR3 has 12 residues. Germline V gene sequence: CDR1 ENHRY, CDR2 SYGVKD. J gave up 12 bases and V 4 bases, and 8 bases lay outside the gene matches. DNA of the CDR3: TGTGCCATCAGTGGGGGGGGGACAGAAACTTTCTTT. Residues: CAISGGGTETFF.

In the case of this clonotype: The CDR3 ends on some other residue instead of the conserved phenylalanine or tryptophan, so this is likely a read error. V gene TRBV29-1 combines with J gene TRBJ2-7; D is ambiguous. Trimming took off 7 bases at V and 2 bases at J, with 15 bases between the two ends. The CDR3 runs 13 residues. Germline V gene lookup returns CDR1 SQVTM and CDR2 ANQGSEA. The CDR3 DNA reads TGCAGCGACCTCCGGAACCGAACCTACGAGCAGTACTCC. It yields the protein CSDLRNRTYEQYS.

This clonotype came up many times. V and J are TRBV4-2 and TRBJ2-7, with 11 bases identical to TRBD2. The ends lost 4 bases at V and 5 bases at J; junction bases unmatched: 4. CDR1 is LGHNA, CDR2 YNFKEQ, per germline. This CDR3 contains 14 residues. The CDR3 sequence is CASSPDSGRDEQYF. The CDR3, as DNA: TGTGCCAGCAGCCCAGATAGCGGGAGGGACGAGCAGTACTTC.

The table lists this clonotype with many counts. CDR3 protein: CASSGSRYEQYF. The CDR3 region has the DNA TGTGCCAGCAGCGGGAGTCGGTACGAGCAGTACTTC. The chain links TRBV6-2 or TRBV6-3 to TRBJ2-7; D possibly corresponds to TRBD2 (6 bases). Germline CDR1 MNHEY, CDR2 SVGEGT. V dropped 6 bases and J dropped 4 bases, with 10 bases sitting between them. CDR3 size: 12 residues.

On this clonotype: This CDR3 is missing its conserved last phenylalanine or tryptophan, likely due to a read error. This chain's CDR3 is CDSSFGLAQYL. The CDR3 nucleotides read TGTGACAGCAGTTTTGGACTAGCGCAGTACTTA. The chain combines TRBV6-2 or TRBV6-3 with TRBJ2-7, with 8 bases fitting TRBD2. The CDR3 has 11 residues. The germline CDR1 and CDR2 sequences are MNHEY and SVGEGT.

As to this clonotype: One end of the junction does not line up with germline, which may come from a read error. The chain carries TRBV20-1 and TRBJ1-1, with TRBD1 identical over 11 bases. Germline CDR1 is DFQATT and CDR2 is SNEGSKA (reference sequence). The CDR3 length is 13 residues. The CDR3 loop is CIVRGTGGTEALF. CDR3 DNA: TGCATCGTAAGAGGGACAGGGGGTACTGAAGCTTTATTT.

For this clonotype: The CDR3 carries no conserved terminal phenylalanine or tryptophan, so it likely arises from a read error. It is unclear where the CDR3 begins or ends on the DNA, so no DNA is shown, and the CDR3 is as TCRdb lists it. The chain uses TRBV11-1 and TRBJ2-2. CDR1 SGHAT and CDR2 FQDESV come from the germline V gene (reference sequence). From its first to its last residue, the CDR3 has 18 amino acids. This chain's CDR3 is CAISFGAWAQLNTGEPFI.

Turning to this clonotype: The junction departs from germline at one end; a sequencing error may be responsible. The J gene is TRBJ2-3, the V gene TRBV11-2; perhaps TRBD2 as D (5 bases). Germline CDR1 and CDR2: SGHAT and FQNNGV. CDR3 size: 16 residues. The CDR3 loop reads CANSARPVGSPDTQYF. In DNA, the CDR3 is TGTGCCAACAGCGCTAGGCCCGTGGGGAGTCCAGATACGCAGTATTTT.

This clonotype was picked up one time. The J gene is TRBJ2-1, the V gene TRBV7-8; D gene unclear. CDR1 is SGHVS, CDR2 FQNEAQ, per germline. CDR3 size: 17 residues. Trimming stripped 5 bases from V and 0 bases from J, with 17 bases between. The CDR3 spells CASSKSIVGLSYNEQFF. The CDR3 nucleotides are TGTGCCAGCAGCAAATCGATAGTGGGTCTCTCCTACAATGAGCAGTTCTTC.

With regard to this clonotype: A much larger clone differs by one base, so this may be a read error. The chain is built from TRBV28 and TRBJ1-2; D not resolved. The CDR3 length is 11 residues. Germline CDR1 MDHEN, CDR2 SYDVKM. The CDR3 coding sequence is TGTGCCAGCAGTTTAAACTGTGGCTACACCTTC. It encodes CASSLNCGYTF.